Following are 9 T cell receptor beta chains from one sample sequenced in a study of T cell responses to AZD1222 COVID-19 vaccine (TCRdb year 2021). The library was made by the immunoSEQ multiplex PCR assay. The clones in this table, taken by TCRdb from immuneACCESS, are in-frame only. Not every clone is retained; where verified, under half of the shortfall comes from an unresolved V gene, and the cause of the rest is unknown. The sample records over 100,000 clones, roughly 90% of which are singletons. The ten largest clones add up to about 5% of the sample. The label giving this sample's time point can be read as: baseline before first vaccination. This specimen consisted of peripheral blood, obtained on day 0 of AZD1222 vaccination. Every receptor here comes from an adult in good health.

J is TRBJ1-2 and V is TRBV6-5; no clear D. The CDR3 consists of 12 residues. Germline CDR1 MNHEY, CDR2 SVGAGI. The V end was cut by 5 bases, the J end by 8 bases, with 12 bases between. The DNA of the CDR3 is TGTGCCAGCAGTAATCCCCGGGGAGGCTACACCTTC. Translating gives CASSNPRGGYTF.

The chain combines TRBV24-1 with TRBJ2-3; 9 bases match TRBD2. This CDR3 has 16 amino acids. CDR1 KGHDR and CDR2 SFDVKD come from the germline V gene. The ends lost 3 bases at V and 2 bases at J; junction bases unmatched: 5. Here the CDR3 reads CATSDDTSGSTDTQYF. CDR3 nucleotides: TGTGCCACCAGTGATGACACTAGCGGGTCCACAGATACGCAGTATTTT.

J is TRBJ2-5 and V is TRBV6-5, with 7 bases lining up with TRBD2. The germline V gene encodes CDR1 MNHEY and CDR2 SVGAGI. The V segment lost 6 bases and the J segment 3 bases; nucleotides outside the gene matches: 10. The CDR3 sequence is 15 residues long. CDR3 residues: CASRSASGGKETQYF. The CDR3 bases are TGTGCCAGCAGATCAGCCTCGGGAGGAAAAGAGACCCAGTACTTC.

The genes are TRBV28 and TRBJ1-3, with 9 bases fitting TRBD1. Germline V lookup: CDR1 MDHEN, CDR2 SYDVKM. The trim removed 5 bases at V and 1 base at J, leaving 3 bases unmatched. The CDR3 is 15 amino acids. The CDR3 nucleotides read TGTGCCAGCAGTGTACAGGGGGCGTCTGGAAACACCATATATTTT. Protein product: CASSVQGASGNTIYF.

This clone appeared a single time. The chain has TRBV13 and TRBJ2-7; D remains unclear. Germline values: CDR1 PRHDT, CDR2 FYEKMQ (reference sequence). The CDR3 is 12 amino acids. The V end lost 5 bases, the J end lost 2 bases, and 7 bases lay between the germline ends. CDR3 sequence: CASSPSPYEQYF. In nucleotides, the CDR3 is TGTGCCAGCAGCCCCTCCCCCTACGAGCAGTACTTC.

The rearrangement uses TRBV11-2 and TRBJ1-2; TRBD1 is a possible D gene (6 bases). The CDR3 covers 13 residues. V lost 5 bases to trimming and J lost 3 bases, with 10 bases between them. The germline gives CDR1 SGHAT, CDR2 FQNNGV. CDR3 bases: TGTGCCAGCAGCCCCAGGGGATACTATGGCTACACCTTC. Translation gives CASSPRGYYGYTF.

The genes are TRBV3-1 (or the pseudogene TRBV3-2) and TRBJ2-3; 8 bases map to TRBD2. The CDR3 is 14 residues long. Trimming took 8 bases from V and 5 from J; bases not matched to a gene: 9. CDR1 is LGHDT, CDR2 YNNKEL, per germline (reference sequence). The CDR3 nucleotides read TGTGCCAGCGTCAATAGCGGGAACCTAGATACGCAGTATTTT. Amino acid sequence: CASVNSGNLDTQYF.

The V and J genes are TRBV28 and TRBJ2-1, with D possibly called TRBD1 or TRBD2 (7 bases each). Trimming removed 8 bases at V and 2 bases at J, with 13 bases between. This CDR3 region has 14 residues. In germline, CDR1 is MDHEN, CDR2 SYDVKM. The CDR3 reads CASQTGTTYNEQFF. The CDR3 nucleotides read TGTGCCAGCCAGACAGGGACTACCTACAATGAGCAGTTCTTC.

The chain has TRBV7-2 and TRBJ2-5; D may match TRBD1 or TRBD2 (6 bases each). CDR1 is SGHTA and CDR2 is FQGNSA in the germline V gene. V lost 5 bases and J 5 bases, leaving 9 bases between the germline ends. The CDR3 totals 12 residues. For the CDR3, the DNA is TGTGCCAGCAGCAGAGGGGGGGAGACCCAGTACTTC. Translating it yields CASSRGGETQYF.